A single sample gave rise to the 26 T cell receptor beta chains below, sequenced in a study of blood T cell repertoires in COVID-19. The method was immunoSEQ multiplex PCR; TCRdb's version includes in-frame clones alone and lacks a portion of them. The table shows about 270,000 clones, with over 80% occurring only once. What was sequenced was PBMCs or T cells enriched from blood (not recorded which). These receptors were taken from a woman aged 25 to 45 with acute COVID-19.

The V call is TRBV28, the J call TRBJ2-7; D might be TRBD2 (5 bases). The CDR3 runs to 15 residues. Trimming removed 3 bases at V and 4 bases at J, with 16 bases between. Germline V gene data show CDR1 as MDHEN and CDR2 as SYDVKM. CDR3 region: CASSFGEGPLYEQYF. The CDR3 DNA reads TGTGCCAGCAGTTTCGGCGAGGGTCCCTTATACGAGCAGTACTTC.

This clone was detected once. This chain joins TRBV3-1 (or the pseudogene TRBV3-2) and TRBJ2-1, with D possibly being TRBD1 (6 bases). Germline lookup yields CDR1 LGHDT and CDR2 YNNKEL (reference sequence). CDR3 length equals 12 residues. V was pared by 7 bases and J by 9 bases, with 13 bases between. The DNA of the CDR3 is TGTGCCAGCAAAACAGGGCTAGGTGAGCAGTTCTTC. Translation gives CASKTGLGEQFF.

V and J are TRBV6-1 and TRBJ2-3, with a tentative D call TRBD2 (6 bases). The germline CDR1 and CDR2 sequences are MNHNS and SASEGT. The CDR3 spans 16 residues. With 4 bases removed from V and 0 bases from J, the gap between germline ends came to 14 bases. The CDR3 spells CASSGGGVESTDTQYF. In DNA form, the CDR3 reads TGTGCCAGCAGTGGCGGCGGGGTGGAGAGCACAGATACGCAGTATTTT.

This clone was picked up one time. The rearrangement joins TRBV14 to TRBJ2-3; 8 bases are shared with TRBD1. J gave up 0 bases and V 8 bases, and 4 bases lay outside the gene matches. The CDR3 runs to 14 residues. Germline assignment: CDR1 SGHDN and CDR2 FVKESK. CDR3 loop: CASRTGISTDTQYF. DNA of the CDR3: TGTGCCAGCCGGACAGGGATTAGCACAGATACGCAGTATTTT.

The chain has TRBV27 and TRBJ1-1, with TRBD1 as a possible D gene (5 bases). V lost 0 bases to trimming and J lost 8 bases, with 16 bases between them. The CDR3 is 15 residues long. Germline-derived CDR1 and CDR2 are MNHEY and SMNVEV (reference sequence). CDR3 nucleotides: TGTGCCAGCAGTTTATCCCGACAGTGGGGTATGGAAGCTTTCTTT. Encoded protein: CASSLSRQWGMEAFF.

The chain combines TRBV28 with TRBJ2-7; D possibly corresponds to TRBD1 (6 bases). The CDR3 has 13 amino acids. Germline V gives CDR1 MDHEN, CDR2 SYDVKM. V lost 4 bases and J lost 1, with 8 bases in between. The CDR3 DNA follows: TGTGCCAGCAGTTCGACAGGATCCTACGAGCAGTACTTC. It specifies CASSSTGSYEQYF.

This chain's CDR3 is CASSPRASGILDEQFF. Written as DNA, the CDR3 is TGTGCCAGCAGCCCCCGGGCTAGCGGGATTCTCGATGAGCAGTTCTTC. The rearrangement uses TRBV7-3 and TRBJ2-1; 9 nucleotides match TRBD2. Trimming at V came to 5 bases and at J to 8 bases, leaving 13 bases not matched to a gene. This CDR3 comprises 16 residues. Germline V gene sequence: CDR1 SGHTA, CDR2 FQGTGA. The full variable domain, completed using reference TRBV7-3 and TRBJ2-1, is GAGVSQTPSNKVTEKGKYVELRCDPISGHTALYWYRQSLGQGPEFLIYFQGTGAADDSGLPNDRFFAVRPEGSVSTLKIQRTERGDSAVYLCASSPRASGILDEQFFGPGTRLTVL.

V gene TRBV6-1 combines with J gene TRBJ1-5; 12 nucleotides align to TRBD1. After removal of 3 bases from V and 2 bases from J, the junction contained 11 bases not matched to a gene. CDR1 and CDR2 from the germline V gene are MNHNS and SASEGT. The CDR3 runs 19 residues. The CDR3 region has the DNA TGTGCCAGCAGTGACGCCGGGACAGGGGGCCTAAGGGGCAATCAGCCCCAGCATTTT. Translation: CASSDAGTGGLRGNQPQHF.

This clone occurred once. The rearrangement links TRBV15 to TRBJ2-1; 8 bases fit TRBD2. This CDR3 comprises 15 residues. V was pared by 6 bases and J by 2 bases, with 6 bases of the junction left unmatched. CDR1 and CDR2 (germline): LNHNV, YYDKDF (reference sequence). CDR3 region: CATSTTSVAYNEQFF. DNA for the CDR3: TGTGCCACCAGTACGACTAGCGTGGCCTACAATGAGCAGTTCTTC.

The CDR3 region has the DNA TGTGCCAGCAGACTAGCGGGACACTCCTACAATGAGCAGTTCTTC. This codes for CASRLAGHSYNEQFF. The chain uses TRBV7-8 and TRBJ2-1, with 10 nucleotides matching TRBD2. This CDR3 is built from 15 residues. Germline CDR1 and CDR2: SGHVS and FQNEAQ. V lost 6 bases and J lost 0; bases outside the gene matches: 2. Looking up the rest from reference TRBV7-8 and TRBJ2-1 gives the full variable domain: GAGVSQSPRYKVAKRGQDVALRCDPISGHVSLFWYQQALGQGPEFLTYFQNEAQLDKSGLPSDRFFAERPEGSVSTLKIQRTQQEDSAVYLCASRLAGHSYNEQFFGPGTRLTVL.

V and J are TRBV13 and TRBJ2-3; 12 bases agree with TRBD2. Germline lookup yields CDR1 PRHDT and CDR2 FYEKMQ (reference sequence). Trimming cost V 4 bases and J 5 bases; bases outside gene matches: 16. The CDR3 is 19 residues long. For the CDR3, the DNA is TGTGCCAGCAGCTCCAGACTAGCGGGAGAAACCCGGCAGGGAGATACGCAGTATTTT. It encodes CASSSRLAGETRQGDTQYF.

The chain has TRBV7-3 and TRBJ2-5; D is possibly TRBD1 (5 bases). With 0 bases removed from V and 2 bases from J, the gap between germline ends came to 13 bases. Germline-derived CDR1 and CDR2 are SGHTA and FQGTGA. The CDR3 is 16 residues long. The CDR3 reads CASSLTAGHLQETQYF. The CDR3 nucleotides read TGTGCCAGCAGCTTAACGGCCGGACACCTACAAGAGACCCAGTACTTC. The entire variable domain, with the rest obtained from reference TRBV7-3 and TRBJ2-5, is as follows: GAGVSQTPSNKVTEKGKYVELRCDPISGHTALYWYRQSLGQGPEFLIYFQGTGAADDSGLPNDRFFAVRPEGSVSTLKIQRTERGDSAVYLCASSLTAGHLQETQYFGPGTRLLVL.

This clone was found once. The rearrangement links TRBV10-3 to TRBJ2-2; TRBD2 matches at 11 bases. J lost 0 bases, V lost 6 bases, and 3 bases had no gene match. The CDR3 extends over 16 amino acids. Germline-derived CDR1 and CDR2 are ENHRY and SYGVKD. The CDR3 loop reads CAISGTSGTNTGELFF. In DNA form, the CDR3 reads TGTGCCATCAGCGGGACTAGCGGAACGAACACCGGGGAGCTGTTTTTT.

The chain is built from TRBV6-2 or TRBV6-3 and TRBJ1-4; 7 bases align to TRBD1. CDR3 length: 17 amino acids. V lost 4 bases, J lost 0 bases, and 8 bases stayed unmatched. Germline CDR1 reads MNHEY; CDR2 reads SVGEGT. The CDR3 DNA follows: TGTGCCAGCAGTTCGGGGACAGCCAAGTCAACTAATGAAAAACTGTTTTTT. This translates into CASSSGTAKSTNEKLFF.

In DNA, the CDR3 is TGTGCCAGCAGGACAGGGGTGGGCGATGGCTACACCTTC. This encodes CASRTGVGDGYTF. The chain has TRBV28 and TRBJ1-2; 8 bases fit TRBD1. Germline loops: CDR1 MDHEN, CDR2 SYDVKM. This CDR3 comprises 13 residues. V shed 6 bases, J shed 6 bases, and the junction held 6 bases outside the gene matches.

The chain joins TRBV5-1 to TRBJ1-1, with D uncertain. V lost 4 bases, J lost 8 bases, and 12 bases lay in between. Per the germline V gene, CDR1 is SGHRS and CDR2 is YFSETQ. The CDR3 is 12 residues long. CDR3 sequence reads: CASSTGREEAFF. Written as DNA, the CDR3 is TGCGCCAGCAGCACTGGGAGGGAGGAAGCTTTCTTT.

This chain joins TRBV6-1 and TRBJ2-7; 14 bases align to TRBD2. The CDR3 loop spans 18 amino acids. The V segment lost 2 bases and the J segment 0 bases; nucleotides outside the gene matches: 6. Looked up from germline, CDR1 is MNHNS and CDR2 is SASEGT. Written as DNA, the CDR3 is TGTGCCAGCAGTGAATATCCCGGGACTAGCGGGAGCTCCTACGAGCAGTACTTC. It yields the protein CASSEYPGTSGSSYEQYF.

The chain joins TRBV9 to TRBJ1-4; 8 bases are shared with TRBD1. Germline loops: CDR1 SGDLS, CDR2 YYNGEE. CDR3 size: 14 residues. The ends lost 3 bases at V and 7 bases at J; junction bases unmatched: 5. The DNA of the CDR3 is TGTGCCAGCAGCGAGACAGGGGTTGCTGAAAAACTGTTTTTT. This encodes CASSETGVAEKLFF. Supplemented by reference TRBV9 and TRBJ1-4, the full variable domain reads DSGVTQTPKHLITATGQRVTLRCSPRSGDLSVYWYQQSLDQGLQFLIQYYNGEERAKGNILERFSAQQFPDLHSELNLSSLELGDSALYFCASSETGVAEKLFFGSGTQLSVL.

A note on this clone: Other DNA sequences of this sample code for an identical CDR3. The V gene is TRBV28, the J gene TRBJ2-1; 11 bases are a match to TRBD2. Germline V gene lookup returns CDR1 MDHEN and CDR2 SYDVKM. Trimming at V came to 2 bases and at J to 4 bases, leaving 1 base not matched to a gene. This CDR3 has 15 amino acids. CDR3 amino acids: CASSLRTSGYNEQFF. The CDR3 DNA is TGTGCCAGCAGTTTAAGGACTAGCGGGTACAATGAGCAGTTCTTC.

The J gene is TRBJ2-1, the V gene TRBV6-6; no reliable D call. The CDR3 runs 12 residues. V lost 0 bases, J lost 7 bases, and 4 bases lay in between. CDR1 and CDR2 (germline): MNHNY, SVGAGI (reference sequence). CDR3 in amino acids: CASSYSGNEQFF. CDR3 nucleotides: TGTGCCAGCAGTTACTCCGGTAATGAGCAGTTCTTC.

This chain links TRBV30 with TRBJ2-4; tentatively, D is TRBD1 (7 bases). The germline CDR1 and CDR2 sequences are GTSNPN and SVGIG (reference sequence). V dropped 0 bases and J dropped 8 bases, with 14 bases sitting between them. CDR3 size: 14 residues. CDR3 in DNA: TGTGCCTGGAGTGTATCAGGGGGGTTGGACATTCAGTACTTC. It codes for CAWSVSGGLDIQYF.

The chain is built from TRBV12-3 or TRBV12-4 and TRBJ2-1; no clear D gene. The CDR3 loop spans 11 amino acids. V was shortened by 5 bases and J by 6 bases, with 5 bases between the two germline ends. The CDR3 loop reads CASSLSNEQFF. CDR3 nucleotide sequence: TGTGCCAGCAGTCTTAGCAATGAGCAGTTCTTC.

The genes are TRBV7-2 and TRBJ1-6; 7 nucleotides line up with TRBD1. Germline V gene data show CDR1 as SGHTA and CDR2 as FQGNSA. J gave up 7 bases and V 5 bases, and 5 bases lay outside the gene matches. CDR3 length: 14 residues. The DNA of the CDR3 is TGTGCCAGCAGCCCGGGACAGCTGAATTCACCCCTCCACTTT. Protein: CASSPGQLNSPLHF.

V and J are TRBV11-2 and TRBJ2-1; 10 bases agree with TRBD2. Germline values: CDR1 SGHAT, CDR2 FQNNGV. The V segment lost 5 bases and the J segment 10 bases; nucleotides outside the gene matches: 8. This CDR3 is 14 amino acids long. CDR3 DNA sequence: TGTGCCAGCAGCGTTAGCGGGAGGTTCCAGGAGCAGTTCTTC. The encoded protein is CASSVSGRFQEQFF.

This chain joins TRBV4-3 and TRBJ1-1; D is undetermined. The V end was cut by 0 bases, the J end by 1 base, with 12 bases between. This CDR3 is 16 amino acids long. Per germline, CDR1 LGHNA and CDR2 YSLEER. The CDR3 nucleotides are TGCGCCAGCAGCCAAGATCGAGGCCTGACGAACACTGAAGCTTTCTTT. This encodes CASSQDRGLTNTEAFF.

The rearrangement joins TRBV29-1 to TRBJ2-3; 12 positions agree with TRBD2. Germline CDR1 reads SQVTM; CDR2 reads ANQGSEA. The V segment lost 2 bases and the J segment 2 bases; nucleotides outside the gene matches: 5. The CDR3 totals 16 residues. As DNA, the CDR3 is TGCAGCGTTGAACTCGGACTAGCGGGATTCACAGATACGCAGTATTTT. This gives the protein CSVELGLAGFTDTQYF.